The source of this T cell receptor beta chain is a study of T cell clonotyping in hematopoietic cell transplantation. TCRdb's copy holds only in-frame clones and misses some; the assay was immunoSEQ multiplex PCR. Here the sample spans 15,000 to 20,000 clones, 70% to 90% being singletons. The CDR3 is 12 residues long. V shed 1 base and J 7 bases; nucleotides not matched to a gene: 4. Germline-derived CDR1 and CDR2 are SQVTM and ANQGSEA. This clone showed up just once. The clonotype was recovered from a woman aged 40 to 50 in good health. Some clones in this sample may be carry-over from other donors' samples. Input material: peripheral blood mononuclear cells. V and J are TRBV29-1 and TRBJ2-7; 7 nucleotides match TRBD1. The CDR3 here is CSVEATGWEQYF. CDR3 nucleotides: TGCAGCGTTGAAGCGACAGGGTGGGAGCAGTACTTC.